This entry lists 27 T cell receptor beta chains sequenced from one sample in a study of T cell clonality in common variable immunodeficiency. TCRdb's copy holds only in-frame clones and misses some; the assay was immunoSEQ multiplex PCR. The sample contains some 33,000 clones, none of them singletons. Source material: peripheral blood mononuclear cells. The receptors were gathered from a person between 18 and 75 years old in good health.

This clone was seen ten or more times. The CDR3 end lies 3 residues beyond the end of the read and is filled in from the germline J gene. The V gene is TRBV7-2, the J gene TRBJ2-5, with TRBD1 matching over 7 bases. The germline CDR1 and CDR2 sequences are SGHTA and FQGNSA. The CDR3 is 13 amino acids. Losses at the gene ends were 5 bases for V and 5 bases for J; bases not matched to a gene: 5. The sequenced part of the CDR3 DNA is TGTGCCAGCAGCCGACAGGGCGGGGAGACC. It translates to CASSRQGGET. The CDR3, in full, reads CASSRQGGETQYF.

This clone was picked up many times. The CDR3 extends 3 residues past the end of the read, so its final part is completed from the germline J gene. The chain combines TRBV6-2 or TRBV6-3 with TRBJ1-1; D unresolved. The CDR3 has 12 residues. Germline V gives CDR1 MNHEY, CDR2 SVGEGT. CDR3: CASSYSQSMAFF. The DNA read from the CDR3 is TGTGCCAGCAGTTACTCACAGAGTATG.

This clone has at least ten counts. The read terminates 3 residues before the CDR3 end, so the remaining end is supplied by the germline J gene. This chain connects TRBV19 to TRBJ1-5, with D perhaps matching TRBD1 (5 bases). This CDR3 comprises 16 residues. Germline lookup yields CDR1 LNHDA and CDR2 SQIVND (reference sequence). The V gene lost 3 bases and the J gene lost 1 base, with 13 bases spanning the gap. CDR3 protein: CASSIYLGGSNQPQHF. Incomplete CDR3 DNA: TGTGCCAGTAGTATCTATCTGGGGGGAAGCAATCAGCCC.

The table lists this clone with many counts. The CDR3 is cut off 3 residues early in the read; its end comes from the germline J gene. The chain carries TRBV24-1 and TRBJ2-3; D is unresolved. CDR1 is KGHDR and CDR2 is SFDVKD in the germline V gene. The V and J ends lost 0 bases and 0 bases respectively, with 9 bases between them. CDR3 length equals 16 residues. The CDR3 DNA, read in part, is TGTGCCACCAGTGATTTGAAGGCCTCTAGCACAGATACG. Translation gives CATSDLKASSTDT. The entire CDR3 reads CATSDLKASSTDTQYF.

This clone was detected many times. The read finishes 3 residues shy of the CDR3 end, and the germline J gene is used to complete it. The J gene is TRBJ2-1, the V gene TRBV20-1; possible D gene TRBD2, 6 bases. Trimming stripped 5 bases from V and 9 bases from J, with 17 bases between. The germline gives CDR1 DFQATT, CDR2 SNEGSKA (reference sequence). The CDR3 length is 13 residues. The CDR3 loop is CSASPPRAGEQFF. Incomplete CDR3 DNA: TGCAGTGCTTCTCCTCCGCGAGCGGGTGAG.

In its sample, this clone was seen many times. The read gets to within 3 residues of the CDR3 end, and the germline J gene fills in the rest. The rearrangement uses TRBV2 and TRBJ1-1; weak D call: TRBD1 (6 bases). Germline-derived CDR1 and CDR2 are SNHLY and FYNNEI. This CDR3 spans 15 amino acids. Trimming left V 5 bases short and J 0 bases short, with 13 bases between. Incomplete CDR3 DNA: TGTGCCAGCAGTAATCCGGGACACCTGAACACTGAA. Protein product: CASSNPGHLNTE. From start to end, the CDR3 is CASSNPGHLNTEAFF.

This clone was counted at least ten times. Read sequence stops 3 residues before the CDR3 end, and the germline J gene provides the missing end. V and J are TRBV5-3 and TRBJ2-3, with D possibly matching TRBD1 (6 bases). TRBV5-3 is annotated as an ORF whose role is uncertain. The CDR3 is 15 residues long. V lost 4 bases, J lost 6 bases, and 18 bases lay in between. The CDR3: CARSRTGPFTDTQYF. The sequenced CDR3 bases are TGTGCCAGAAGCCGAACAGGGCCCTTTACGGATACG.

Many counts were recorded for this clone. The CDR3 end is not reached by the read, which stops 3 residues before it; the germline J gene fills it in. The V gene is TRBV5-1, the J gene TRBJ1-1; D perhaps matches TRBD1 (6 bases). This CDR3 has 13 amino acids. Trimming took 8 bases from V and 0 from J, leaving 11 bases between them. Per germline, CDR1 SGHRS and CDR2 YFSETQ. Partial CDR3 DNA: TGCGCCAGAATGACAGGATTGAACACTGAA. Translated, it gives CARMTGLNTE. The whole CDR3 protein reads CARMTGLNTEAFF.

This clone was counted ten times or more. The CDR3 extends 3 residues past the end of the read, so its final part is completed from the germline J gene. This chain links TRBV11-3 with TRBJ1-2; D is perhaps TRBD1 (6 bases). The CDR3 totals 13 residues. CDR1 is SGHNT and CDR2 is YENEEA in the germline V gene. The CDR3 protein is CASSQPQGRGYTF. The CDR3 DNA, read in part, is TGTGCCAGCAGCCAACCCCAGGGGAGAGGC.

This clone was seen many times. From the germline J gene comes the end of the CDR3, since the read stops 3 residues before it. The chain joins TRBV10-3 to TRBJ2-2; D possibly corresponds to TRBD2 (6 bases). Germline lookup yields CDR1 ENHRY and CDR2 SYGVKD. The CDR3 runs 14 residues. The DNA read from the CDR3 is TGTGCCATCAGTTCCACCGGGGGTGAGGAAAAG. This translates into CAISSTGGEEK. From start to end, the CDR3 is CAISSTGGEEKLFF.

Many counts were recorded for this clone. The CDR3 goes on 3 residues after the read ends, and that part is filled in from the germline J gene. The gene calls are TRBV7-9 and TRBJ1-4; 8 bases match TRBD1. J was trimmed by 8 bases and V by 1 base; bases with no gene match: 6. This CDR3 comprises 15 residues. Germline values: CDR1 SEHNR, CDR2 FQNEAQ (reference sequence). CDR3 sequence reads: CASSLGRTGSEKLFF. The sequenced CDR3 bases are TGTGCCAGCAGCTTAGGTCGGACAGGGAGCGAAAAA. Variable domain in full (rest from reference TRBV7-9 and TRBJ1-4): DTGVSQNPRHKITKRGQNVTFRCDPISEHNRLYWYRQTLGQGPEFLTYFQNEAQLEKSRLLSDRFSAERPKGSFSTLEIQRTEQGDSAMYLCASSLGRTGSEKLFFGSGTQLSVL.

This clone was recorded at least ten times. The read ends 3 residues shy of where the CDR3 ends; the end is completed using the germline J gene. J is TRBJ2-1 and V is TRBV18; D gene uncertain. The length of the CDR3 is 14 residues. V dropped 1 base and J dropped 9 bases, with 13 bases sitting between them. CDR1 and CDR2 from the germline V gene are KGHSH and LQKENI. CDR3 bases read: TGTGCCAGCTCACCACGTCGGCTAGAGACTGAG. It encodes CASSPRRLETE. In full, the CDR3 reads CASSPRRLETEQFF.

This clone occurred many times. The observed sequence ends 3 residues before the CDR3 terminus, with the missing tail filled in from the germline J gene. The J gene is TRBJ2-7, the V gene TRBV20-1; 10 bases align to TRBD1. This CDR3 is 14 amino acids long. V was pared by 0 bases and J by 4 bases, with 3 bases of the junction left unmatched. The germline V gene has CDR1 DFQATT and CDR2 SNEGSKA (reference sequence). This CDR3 reads CSAREGQGIYEQYF. The covered CDR3 bases are TGCAGTGCTAGAGAGGGACAGGGGATTTACGAG.

This clone was seen repeatedly, ten times or more. The CDR3 region is CASSPHGGKREESDTQYF. The sequenced CDR3 bases are TGCGCCAGCAGCCCGCACGGGGGAAAGCGGGAGGAAAGTGATACG. V gene TRBV5-1 combines with J gene TRBJ2-3, with 9 positions matching TRBD2. The CDR3 extends 3 residues past the end of the read, so its final part is completed from the germline J gene. Germline V gene lookup returns CDR1 SGHRS and CDR2 YFSETQ. The CDR3 is 18 residues long. Unmatched junction bases numbered 18, after V lost 4 bases and J lost 6 bases. The complete variable domain, with remaining parts taken from reference TRBV5-1 and TRBJ2-3, reads KAGVTQTPRYLIKTRGQQVTLSCSPISGHRSVSWYQQTPGQGLQFLFEYFSETQRNKGNFPGRFSGRQFSNSRSEMNVSTLELGDSALYLCASSPHGGKREESDTQYFGPGTRLTVL.

In regard to this clone: The read gets to within 3 residues of the CDR3 end, and the germline J gene fills in the rest. The chain has TRBV7-9 and TRBJ2-4, with a weak D call TRBD2 (5 bases). The V gene's germline CDR1 is SEHNR and CDR2 FQNEAQ (reference sequence). The length of the CDR3 is 13 residues. The DNA read from the CDR3 is TGTGCCAGCAGCTTAGATTCCGGGGTTCGT. Translated, it gives CASSLDSGVR. The full CDR3 reads CASSLDSGVRQYF.

This clone occurred many times. The DNA ends 3 residues before the CDR3 does, and the rest of the CDR3 is filled in from the germline J gene. The gene calls are TRBV29-1 and TRBJ2-3, with a possible D match to TRBD2 (6 bases). Germline V gene lookup returns CDR1 SQVTM and CDR2 ANQGSEA. The CDR3 consists of 11 residues. The part of the CDR3 DNA that was read is TGCAGCGTTGAAGATGGGGGGACG. Amino acid sequence: CSVEDGGT. The complete CDR3 sequence is CSVEDGGTQYF.

This clone was recorded many times. The read ends 3 residues before the CDR3 terminus; that terminus is restored from the germline J gene. This chain joins TRBV29-1 and TRBJ2-3, with 7 positions matching TRBD2. The CDR3 loop spans 16 amino acids. The germline gives CDR1 SQVTM, CDR2 ANQGSEA. Trimming cost V 5 bases and J 0 bases; bases outside gene matches: 11. The part of the CDR3 DNA that was read is TGCAGCGTTCAGGGCGGGGAGGGCTTCAGCACAGATACG. Translated: CSVQGGEGFSTDT. The complete CDR3 reads CSVQGGEGFSTDTQYF.

Ten or more counts support this clone. The CDR3 is cut off 3 residues early in the read; its end comes from the germline J gene. This rearrangement joins TRBV2 to TRBJ2-7, with 9 bases fitting TRBD2. From germline, CDR1 is SNHLY and CDR2 FYNNEI. Unmatched junction bases numbered 10, after V lost 2 bases and J lost 5 bases. This CDR3 has 16 residues. Incomplete CDR3 DNA: TGTGCCAGCAGTGAACGCGGAGCTAGCGGGACCCACGAG. It encodes CASSERGASGTHE. The whole CDR3 region reads CASSERGASGTHEQYF.

This clone was picked up many times. The read terminates 3 residues before the CDR3 end, so the remaining end is supplied by the germline J gene. The chain employs TRBV5-4 and TRBJ2-2; D perhaps matches TRBD2 (5 bases). Trimming stripped 0 bases from V and 6 bases from J, with 12 bases between. CDR3 length: 15 amino acids. Germline loops: CDR1 SGHNT, CDR2 YYREEE (reference sequence). The CDR3 reads CASSLDGDRSGELFF. CDR3 bases read: TGTGCCAGCAGCTTGGACGGGGATCGATCCGGGGAG. Based on the CDR3 plus reference TRBV5-4 and TRBJ2-2, the full variable domain is ETGVTQSPTHLIKTRGQQVTLRCSSQSGHNTVSWYQQALGQGPQFIFQYYREEENGRGNFPPRFSGLQFPNYSSELNVNALELDDSALYLCASSLDGDRSGELFFGEGSRLTVL.

This clone was recorded at least ten times. Read sequence stops 3 residues before the CDR3 end, and the germline J gene provides the missing end. V and J are TRBV20-1 and TRBJ2-1; D possibly corresponds to TRBD2 (6 bases). The CDR3 is 15 amino acids. Trimming took 0 bases from V and 3 from J, leaving 12 bases between them. Germline CDR1 and CDR2: DFQATT and SNEGSKA (reference sequence). Partial CDR3 DNA: TGCAGTGCTAGAGAAAGGACTATCTACTACAATGAG. Translating it yields CSARERTIYYNE. The whole CDR3 is CSARERTIYYNEQFF.

About this clone itself: The read is 3 residues too short to cover the CDR3 end, so that end is filled in from the germline J gene. This chain joins TRBV23-1 and TRBJ2-3; no clear D. TRBV23-1 is flagged as an ORF with uncertain function. The CDR3 spans 15 residues. The CDR3: CASSQSGLYQETQYF. CDR3 bases read: TGCGCCAGCAGTCAATCTGGGCTGTACCAAGAGACG.

This clone was counted ten times or more. The CDR3 end is not reached by the read, which stops 3 residues before it; the germline J gene fills it in. The rearrangement links TRBV6-2 or TRBV6-3 to TRBJ1-1; tentatively, D is TRBD1 (5 bases). Germline V lookup: CDR1 MNHEY, CDR2 SVGEGT. This CDR3 is 17 amino acids long. V lost 6 bases and J lost 0, with 20 bases in between. The CDR3 here is CASRFIFKGEMNTEAFF. The DNA read from the CDR3 is TGTGCCAGCAGATTTATTTTTAAAGGGGAGATGAACACTGAA.

This clone was counted only a few times. The CDR3 bases that were read are TGCGCCAGCAGCTTGGGGCTAGCTAAAACAGATACG. It yields the protein CASSLGLAKTDT. The whole CDR3 sequence is CASSLGLAKTDTQYF. The chain links TRBV5-1 to TRBJ2-3; a possible D gene is TRBD2 (5 bases). Read data end 3 residues before the CDR3 end; the end is taken from the germline J gene. The germline V gene has CDR1 SGHRS and CDR2 YFSETQ. The CDR3 is 15 residues long. Between the trimmed V and J ends, which lost 0 bases and 3 bases, there was a span of 11 bases.

This clone was seen at least ten times. The chain's CDR3 is CASSLGGHIPRIMSPLHF. Partial CDR3 DNA: TGCGCCAGCAGCTTGGGGGGACATATCCCTCGTATAATGTCACCC. The V call is TRBV5-1, the J call TRBJ1-6; TRBD1 might be the D (6 bases). The read gets to within 3 residues of the CDR3 end, and the germline J gene fills in the rest. Germline values: CDR1 SGHRS, CDR2 YFSETQ. This CDR3 spans 18 amino acids. Between the trimmed V and J ends, which lost 0 bases and 10 bases, there was a span of 23 bases.

Ten or more counts support this clone. The read gets to within 3 residues of the CDR3 end, and the germline J gene fills in the rest. The chain employs TRBV20-1 and TRBJ2-7, with D maybe TRBD1 (6 bases). This CDR3 is 15 amino acids long. Between the trimmed V and J ends, which lost 4 bases and 3 bases, there was a span of 19 bases. The germline gives CDR1 DFQATT, CDR2 SNEGSKA (reference sequence). Here the CDR3 reads CSAKDSRKINYEQYF. CDR3 bases read: TGCAGTGCTAAGGACAGCCGCAAGATTAACTACGAG.

This clone was detected many times. The sequence runs out 3 residues before the end of the CDR3; the remainder is reconstructed from the germline J gene. V usage is TRBV20-1 and J usage is TRBJ1-5; 9 positions match TRBD1. Per germline, CDR1 DFQATT and CDR2 SNEGSKA (reference sequence). The V segment lost 6 bases and the J segment 3 bases; nucleotides outside the gene matches: 6. CDR3 size: 14 residues. CDR3 region: CSATGTGNNQPQHF. The DNA read from the CDR3 is TGCAGTGCAACCGGGACAGGGAACAATCAGCCC.

This clone was picked up a small number of times. The read stops 3 residues short of the end of the CDR3; the missing end is completed from the germline J gene. V and J are TRBV13 and TRBJ2-7, with D unresolved. The CDR3 is made up of 15 amino acids. The V end was cut by 1 base, the J end by 3 bases, with 13 bases between. CDR1 is PRHDT, CDR2 FYEKMQ, per germline (reference sequence). CDR3 sequence reads: CASSLVRATYYEQYF. The part of the CDR3 DNA that was read is TGTGCCAGCAGCTTAGTACGCGCGACTTACTACGAG.